This TCR beta chain was captured by sequencing in a study of T cells in Graves' hyperthyroidism and ophthalmopathy. TCR beta CDR3 region amplification was performed from RNA transcripts. HTBI primers were employed in a first-round RT-PCR of the TCR CDR3. MiXCR, applied by TCRdb to the multiplex PCR reads, yields one record per CDR3 protein. The sample includes more than 55,000 distinct CDR3 sequences, approximately 53% of them seen just once. Deletions cut 6 bases from V and 4 bases from J, with 19 bases between. CDR3 length: 15 amino acids. Per the germline V gene, CDR1 is SQVTM and CDR2 is ANQGSEA. This clonotype was seen a handful of times.

The V and J genes are TRBV29-1 and TRBJ2-1; perhaps D is TRBD1 or TRBD2 (6 bases each). This clonotype was obtained from a woman aged 55-69 years with Graves' ophthalmopathy. Sequenced: blood. CDR3 sequence: CSVRPLQGGYNEQFF. For the CDR3, the DNA is TGCAGCGTCCGACCCTTACAGGGAGGATACAATGAGCAGTTCTTC.